The 27 T cell receptor beta chains below come from one sample, sequenced in a study of OX40 agonist ivuxolimab in advanced cancers. TCRdb's table, derived via immunoSEQ multiplex PCR, lists solely in-frame clones and lacks some. The profile shows 100,000 or so clones, 90% to 96% of them singletons. The source was CD4+ or CD8+ T cells sorted from blood, collected in a trial of the OX40 agonist ivuxolimab. These receptors were collected from an adult with an advanced solid tumor such as melanoma, head and neck, liver or kidney cancer.

A note on this clone: Within the sample, other DNA sequences also encode this same CDR3. The V call is TRBV5-6, the J call TRBJ1-1; D not resolved. Trimming removed 2 bases at V and 0 bases at J, with 2 bases between. The CDR3 is made up of 12 amino acids. Germline V gene sequence: CDR1 SGHDT, CDR2 YYEEEE. CDR3: CASSLMNTEAFF. Written as DNA, the CDR3 is TGTGCCAGCAGCTTAATGAACACTGAAGCTTTCTTT.

The rearrangement links TRBV28 to TRBJ2-7; no definite D call. This CDR3 is built from 14 residues. Looked up from germline, CDR1 is MDHEN and CDR2 is SYDVKM. The ends were cut back, 4 bases at V and 2 bases at J, with 12 bases in the middle. The CDR3 DNA is TGTGCCAGCAGTTCTCATACCTCCCCCTACGAGCAGTACTTC. Translation: CASSSHTSPYEQYF.

The chain has TRBV5-5 and TRBJ2-7; perhaps D is TRBD1 or TRBD2 (6 bases each). The CDR3 totals 13 residues. Trimming removed 3 bases from V and 2 bases from J, with 9 bases in between. Germline V gives CDR1 SGHKS, CDR2 YYEKEE (reference sequence). The CDR3 here is CASSWGDTYEQYF. CDR3 DNA sequence: TGTGCCAGCAGCTGGGGGGACACCTACGAGCAGTACTTC.

CDR3 nucleotide sequence: TGCGCCAGCAGCCAAGATAGTAGGGAGCAGGGAGGGGATGGCTACACCTTC. The encoded protein is CASSQDSREQGGDGYTF. This chain links TRBV4-1 with TRBJ1-2; the D gene is possibly TRBD1 (5 bases). This CDR3 region has 17 residues. Per the germline V gene, CDR1 is MGHRA and CDR2 is YSYEKL. V was cut by 0 bases and J by 6 bases, with 20 bases left in between.

V and J are TRBV28 and TRBJ2-5; 9 bases match TRBD1. Germline CDR1 MDHEN, CDR2 SYDVKM. The CDR3 sequence is 15 residues long. Trimming at V came to 5 bases and at J to 5 bases, leaving 9 bases not matched to a gene. The DNA for the CDR3 is TGTGCCAGCAGTCCCATACAGGGGGCATGGGAGACCCAGTACTTC. Translation: CASSPIQGAWETQYF.

V gene TRBV5-4 combines with J gene TRBJ1-2; possible D gene TRBD1, 5 bases. CDR1 SGHNT and CDR2 YYREEE come from the germline V gene (reference sequence). The V end lost 1 base, the J end lost 0 bases, and 7 bases lay between the germline ends. The CDR3 runs 14 residues. CDR3 region: CASSLSGTNYGYTF. In DNA form, the CDR3 reads TGTGCCAGCAGCTTGTCAGGGACTAACTATGGCTACACCTTC.

The chain carries TRBV2 and TRBJ1-3; D remains ambiguous. Trimming removed 1 base at V and 4 bases at J, with 5 bases between. CDR1 and CDR2 from the germline V gene are SNHLY and FYNNEI. The CDR3 is 13 amino acids. The CDR3 DNA is TGTGCCAGCAGTGAAGTACGGGGAAACACCATATATTTT. Translated, it gives CASSEVRGNTIYF.

The chain is built from TRBV28 and TRBJ1-5; no clear D. V was clipped by 7 bases and J by 7 bases, with 17 bases between them. There are 14 residues in the CDR3. Germline loops: CDR1 MDHEN, CDR2 SYDVKM. Written as DNA, the CDR3 is TGTGCCAGCACAACCAGACTTACGGGGCAGCCCCAGCATTTT. This sequence encodes CASTTRLTGQPQHF. Looking up the rest from reference TRBV28 and TRBJ1-5 gives the full variable domain: DVKVTQSSRYLVKRTGEKVFLECVQDMDHENMFWYRQDPGLGLRLIYFSYDVKMKEKGDIPEGYSVSREKKERFSLILESASTNQTSMYLCASTTRLTGQPQHFGDGTRLSIL.

This chain links TRBV15 with TRBJ2-7; TRBD1 aligns across 11 bases. The CDR3 has 15 residues. Germline lookup yields CDR1 LNHNV and CDR2 YYDKDF (reference sequence). V lost 0 bases, J lost 6 bases, and 4 bases stayed unmatched. The CDR3 DNA reads as TGTGCCACCAGCAGAGAGGGGACAGGGGGTGCCGAGCAGTACTTC. This encodes CATSREGTGGAEQYF. Filled out from reference TRBV15 and TRBJ2-7, the complete variable domain reads DAMVIQNPRYQVTQFGKPVTLSCSQTLNHNVMYWYQQKSSQAPKLLFHYYDKDFNNEADTPDNFQSRRPNTSFCFLDIRSPGLGDTAMYLCATSREGTGGAEQYFGPGTRLTVT.

The V gene is TRBV5-4, the J gene TRBJ2-3, with TRBD2 identical over 10 bases. V was clipped by 2 bases and J by 6 bases; unmatched bases: 6. Per the germline V gene, CDR1 is SGHNT and CDR2 is YYREEE (reference sequence). The CDR3 runs 15 residues. The CDR3 region is CASSFGLAVSDTQYF. For the CDR3, the DNA is TGTGCCAGCAGCTTTGGACTAGCGGTGTCGGATACGCAGTATTTT. Using reference TRBV5-4 and TRBJ2-3 for the parts outside the CDR3, the full variable domain is ETGVTQSPTHLIKTRGQQVTLRCSSQSGHNTVSWYQQALGQGPQFIFQYYREEENGRGNFPPRFSGLQFPNYSSELNVNALELDDSALYLCASSFGLAVSDTQYFGPGTRLTVL.

This chain joins TRBV7-3 and TRBJ1-5, with D uncertain. Trimming left V 2 bases short and J 9 bases short, with 17 bases between. The CDR3 consists of 15 residues. CDR1 and CDR2 (germline): SGHTA, FQGTGA. The CDR3 spells CASSLPPRSAGPQHF. In nucleotides, the CDR3 is TGTGCCAGCAGCTTACCCCCCAGATCGGCGGGGCCCCAGCATTTT.

The rearrangement uses TRBV7-9 and TRBJ2-1, with 10 bases that match TRBD1. The J segment lost 8 bases and the V segment lost 3 bases, leaving 7 bases of the junction unmatched. This CDR3 has 15 amino acids. Germline-derived CDR1 and CDR2 are SEHNR and FQNEAQ (reference sequence). The CDR3 loop reads CASSFGQGEEYEQFF. Written as DNA, the CDR3 is TGTGCCAGCAGCTTCGGACAGGGGGAGGAATATGAGCAGTTCTTC.

The CDR3 DNA sequence: TGTGCCAGCAGTGAAGACCACCTAGGCTCCTACAATGAGCAGTTCTTC. Its translation: CASSEDHLGSYNEQFF. The J gene is TRBJ2-1, the V gene TRBV6-1; D not certain. This CDR3 is built from 16 residues. The germline CDR1 and CDR2 sequences are MNHNS and SASEGT. The V end lost 1 base, the J end lost 0 bases, and 10 bases lay between the germline ends.

The chain links TRBV27 to TRBJ2-7; 14 nucleotides line up with TRBD2. Germline V lookup: CDR1 MNHEY, CDR2 SMNVEV (reference sequence). This CDR3 contains 14 residues. V lost 3 bases and J lost 5; bases outside the gene matches: 0. CDR3 in DNA: TGTGCCAGCAGTTTGGGACTAGCGGGAGACGAGCAGTACTTC. It is translated as CASSLGLAGDEQYF.

This rearrangement joins TRBV29-1 to TRBJ1-2; D remains ambiguous. Per the germline V gene, CDR1 is SQVTM and CDR2 is ANQGSEA. Trimming removed 0 bases at V and 2 bases at J, with 4 bases between. This CDR3 comprises 12 residues. CDR3 in DNA: TGCAGCGTTGAAGACGGAAACTATGGCTACACCTTC. Encoded protein: CSVEDGNYGYTF.

Here the CDR3 DNA reads TGTGCCAGCAGCTCCGGTGCGGGACGGCTGAACTATGGCTACACCTTC. Protein sequence: CASSSGAGRLNYGYTF. The chain recombines TRBV5-6 with TRBJ1-2, with D maybe TRBD1 (5 bases). The V gene lost 3 bases and the J gene lost 2 bases, with 17 bases spanning the gap. The CDR3 covers 16 residues. Germline CDR1 SGHDT, CDR2 YYEEEE.

The genes are TRBV28 and TRBJ1-6; D gene unclear. V was clipped by 2 bases and J by 3 bases, with 8 bases between them. CDR3 length equals 15 residues. CDR1 is MDHEN, CDR2 SYDVKM, per germline. CDR3 loop: CASSLGPDYNSPLHF. DNA of the CDR3: TGTGCCAGCAGTTTAGGACCCGACTATAATTCACCCCTCCACTTT.

This chain connects TRBV5-6 to TRBJ2-7; no definite D call. The CDR3 extends over 14 amino acids. V was cut by 4 bases and J by 4 bases, with 15 bases left in between. Germline V lookup: CDR1 SGHDT, CDR2 YYEEEE. The DNA for the CDR3 is TGTGCCAGCAGCCTTGGACCTCCTCTATACGAGCAGTACTTC. This translates into CASSLGPPLYEQYF. The full variable domain, in which reference TRBV5-6 and TRBJ2-7 provide the parts outside the CDR3, is DAGVTQSPTHLIKTRGQQVTLRCSPKSGHDTVSWYQQALGQGPQFIFQYYEEEERQRGNFPDRFSGHQFPNYSSELNVNALLLGDSALYLCASSLGPPLYEQYFGPGTRLTVT.

The chain joins TRBV19 to TRBJ1-1, with D unclear. The CDR3 loop spans 12 amino acids. Trimming pared 3 bases from V and 8 bases from J, leaving 10 bases between. CDR1 and CDR2 from the germline V gene are LNHDA and SQIVND (reference sequence). The CDR3 bases are TGTGCCAGTAGTATGGGTACAACCGAAGCTTTCTTT. It specifies CASSMGTTEAFF. Full variable domain (outside the CDR3, taken from reference TRBV19 and TRBJ1-1): DGGITQSPKYLFRKEGQNVTLSCEQNLNHDAMYWYRQDPGQGLRLIYYSQIVNDFQKGDIAEGYSVSREKKESFPLTVTSAQKNPTAFYLCASSMGTTEAFFGQGTRLTVV.

The chain recombines TRBV11-2 with TRBJ2-5, with D hard to call. The CDR3 totals 13 residues. The germline V gene has CDR1 SGHAT and CDR2 FQNNGV. Trimming stripped 1 base from V and 4 bases from J, with 7 bases between. As DNA, the CDR3 is TGTGCCAGCAGCTTAGCGGACCTAGAGACCCAGTACTTC. Amino acids: CASSLADLETQYF.

This rearrangement joins TRBV7-9 to TRBJ1-2; TRBD1 aligns across 7 bases. Germline CDR1 and CDR2: SEHNR and FQNEAQ (reference sequence). The CDR3 length is 14 residues. The V gene end was trimmed by 2 bases and the J gene end by 7 bases; junction bases not matched to a gene: 7. CDR3 in DNA: TGTGCCAGCAGCTTAAGGGACAGTGGCTGTGGCTACACCTTC. Protein: CASSLRDSGCGYTF. Full variable domain (remainder filled in from reference TRBV7-9 and TRBJ1-2): DTGVSQNPRHKITKRGQNVTFRCDPISEHNRLYWYRQTLGQGPEFLTYFQNEAQLEKSRLLSDRFSAERPKGSFSTLEIQRTEQGDSAMYLCASSLRDSGCGYTFGSGTRLTVV.

The rearrangement joins TRBV19 to TRBJ2-2, with 13 bases fitting TRBD2. There are 17 residues in the CDR3. V was clipped by 7 bases and J by 4 bases; unmatched bases: 9. Germline loops: CDR1 LNHDA, CDR2 SQIVND (reference sequence). The DNA of the CDR3 is TGTGCCAGTACCCTTGGGACTAGCGGGGTCGTCACCGGGGAGCTGTTTTTT. Translation gives CASTLGTSGVVTGELFF.

The gene calls are TRBV7-9 and TRBJ2-3, with D perhaps given as TRBD1 or TRBD2 (5 bases each). The CDR3 totals 13 residues. Trimming left V 8 bases short and J 0 bases short, with 9 bases between. Germline loops: CDR1 SEHNR, CDR2 FQNEAQ (reference sequence). CDR3 nucleotide sequence: TGTGCCAGCGAGGGGCCGAGCACAGATACGCAGTATTTT. Amino acid sequence: CASEGPSTDTQYF.

This clone appeared a single time. The chain employs TRBV5-5 and TRBJ2-5; no definite D call. V was trimmed by 3 bases and J by 5 bases, leaving 11 bases between them. In germline, CDR1 is SGHKS, CDR2 YYEKEE (reference sequence). The CDR3 is 13 residues long. CDR3 bases: TGTGCCAGCAGCTCCCAACAGTGGGAGACCCAGTACTTC. Residues: CASSSQQWETQYF.

The CDR3 here is CASSALAGGPATGELFF. The CDR3 DNA reads TGTGCCAGCAGTGCCCTCGCGGGAGGGCCCGCCACCGGGGAGCTGTTTTTT. J is TRBJ2-2 and V is TRBV2; 9 nucleotides line up with TRBD2. Germline V lookup: CDR1 SNHLY, CDR2 FYNNEI. Trimming removed 4 bases from V and 4 bases from J; junction bases left unmatched: 10. The CDR3 is 17 residues long.

V is TRBV4-1 and J is TRBJ2-7, with D perhaps assigned TRBD1 or TRBD2 (5 bases each). The V end lost 1 base, the J end lost 0 bases, and 22 bases lay between the germline ends. CDR1 and CDR2 (germline): MGHRA, YSYEKL. This CDR3 spans 19 amino acids. The CDR3 sequence is CASSQGFTGAGSYSYEQYF. DNA for the CDR3: TGCGCCAGCAGCCAAGGATTCACCGGGGCAGGGTCCTACTCCTACGAGCAGTACTTC.

This chain links TRBV30 with TRBJ2-1; weak D call: TRBD1 (6 bases). The CDR3 extends over 13 amino acids. The germline CDR1 and CDR2 sequences are GTSNPN and SVGIG (reference sequence). Trimming took 1 base from V and 6 from J, leaving 10 bases between them. CDR3 in DNA: TGTGCCTGGAGTGAAGGGACAATCAATGAGCAGTTCTTC. This translates into CAWSEGTINEQFF. The entire variable domain, with the rest obtained from reference TRBV30 and TRBJ2-1, is as follows: SQTIHQWPATLVQPVGSPLSLECTVEGTSNPNLYWYRQAAGRGLQLLFYSVGIGQISSEVPQNLSASRPQDRQFILSSKKLLLSDSGFYLCAWSEGTINEQFFGPGTRLTVL.